Following are 7 T cell receptor beta chains from one sample sequenced in a study of blood T cell repertoires in COVID-19. Profiled with immunoSEQ multiplex PCR; TCRdb holds only in-frame clones, not every one. The sample shows 130,000 or so clones, 55% to 70% of them seen only once. The specimen sequenced was peripheral blood. The receptors shown here come from a woman in her 70s with acute or convalescent COVID-19.

As for this clone: The junction differs from germline at one of its ends, possibly a read error. V gene TRBV7-7 combines with J gene TRBJ2-1; D may match TRBD1 or TRBD2 (6 bases each). The CDR3 totals 13 residues. Germline V gene data show CDR1 as SSHAT and CDR2 as FNYEAQ (reference sequence). CDR3 sequence: CASSRGLFNEQFF. CDR3 sequence (DNA): TGTGCTAGCAGCAGGGGACTTTTCAATGAGCAGTTCTTC.

The chain uses TRBV5-6 and TRBJ2-4, with 8 bases fitting TRBD1. The CDR3 is made up of 17 amino acids. V was clipped by 4 bases and J by 3 bases; unmatched bases: 12. The germline V gene has CDR1 SGHDT and CDR2 YYEEEE. As DNA, the CDR3 is TGTGCCAGCAGCCCTCTGAAGGACAGGGTGGGCAAAAACATTCAGTACTTC. Amino acids: CASSPLKDRVGKNIQYF.

The table lists this clone with a few counts. The V and J genes are TRBV6-2 or TRBV6-3 and TRBJ1-2, with D possibly matching TRBD1 (5 bases). Germline CDR1 reads MNHEY; CDR2 reads SVGEGT. This CDR3 has 16 residues. The germline V and J ends were trimmed by 0 bases and 8 bases, with 19 bases remaining between them. CDR3 coding DNA: TGTGCCAGCAGTTACTCCATGGCGGGGACCTGGAGGGGCTACACCTTC. This encodes CASSYSMAGTWRGYTF.

The chain recombines TRBV19 with TRBJ2-4; perhaps TRBD1 as D (6 bases). The CDR3 length is 17 residues. Germline V CDR1 and CDR2: LNHDA, SQIVND (reference sequence). V was cut by 7 bases and J by 0 bases, with 19 bases left in between. DNA of the CDR3: TGTGCCAGTACCTCAGAAGGGGGAACCTTAGCCAAAAACATTCAGTACTTC. Protein sequence: CASTSEGGTLAKNIQYF.

The genes are TRBV7-6 and TRBJ2-7; 8 nucleotides align to TRBD1. V was pared by 3 bases and J by 5 bases, with 6 bases of the junction left unmatched. Germline V lookup: CDR1 SGHVS, CDR2 FNYEAQ. This CDR3 comprises 14 residues. CDR3 nucleotides: TGTGCCAGCAGCTTTAGCCAGGGGGCTGACGAGCAGTACTTC. This sequence encodes CASSFSQGADEQYF.

This clone was counted a single time. The V call is TRBV11-2, the J call TRBJ1-6; D possibly corresponds to TRBD1 (5 bases). The CDR3 is 15 amino acids. Germline CDR1 reads SGHAT; CDR2 reads FQNNGV. Trimming removed 6 bases at V and 10 bases at J, with 19 bases between. This CDR3 is CASSMRPRGDSPLHF. CDR3 coding DNA: TGTGCCAGCAGTATGAGACCCCGCGGGGACTCACCCCTCCACTTT. Combining the CDR3 with reference TRBV11-2 and TRBJ1-6 gives the whole variable domain EAGVAQSPRYKIIEKRQSVAFWCNPISGHATLYWYQQILGQGPKLLIQFQNNGVVDDSQLPKDRFSAERLKGVDSTLKIQPAKLEDSAVYLCASSMRPRGDSPLHFGNGTRLTVT.

J is TRBJ1-5 and V is TRBV6-1; D not resolved. V was shortened by 2 bases and J by 0 bases, with 14 bases between the two germline ends. The CDR3 consists of 17 residues. Germline-derived CDR1 and CDR2 are MNHNS and SASEGT. CDR3 nucleotide sequence: TGTGCCAGCAGTGAACCTCCGACAAGCTATAGCAATCAGCCCCAGCATTTT. Its translation is CASSEPPTSYSNQPQHF.